This T cell receptor (beta chain) was found in a study of T cell responses to AZD1222 COVID-19 vaccine. Method: immunoSEQ multiplex PCR; TCRdb's copy keeps in-frame clones and lacks some. The sample yields about 100,000 clones, about 90% seen once. The CDR3 is made up of 16 amino acids. Trimming removed 1 base from V and 1 base from J; junction bases left unmatched: 3. Germline CDR1 is SGHTA and CDR2 is FQGNSA. The clonotype was recovered from an adult who received the AZD1222 COVID-19 vaccine. The material was peripheral blood, obtained 28 days after the second AZD1222 dose. The rearrangement uses TRBV7-2 and TRBJ2-3; TRBD2 aligns across 9 bases. The CDR3 loop reads CASSLDSGRGTDTQYF. The CDR3 region has the DNA TGTGCCAGCAGCTTAGATAGCGGGAGAGGCACAGATACGCAGTATTTT.